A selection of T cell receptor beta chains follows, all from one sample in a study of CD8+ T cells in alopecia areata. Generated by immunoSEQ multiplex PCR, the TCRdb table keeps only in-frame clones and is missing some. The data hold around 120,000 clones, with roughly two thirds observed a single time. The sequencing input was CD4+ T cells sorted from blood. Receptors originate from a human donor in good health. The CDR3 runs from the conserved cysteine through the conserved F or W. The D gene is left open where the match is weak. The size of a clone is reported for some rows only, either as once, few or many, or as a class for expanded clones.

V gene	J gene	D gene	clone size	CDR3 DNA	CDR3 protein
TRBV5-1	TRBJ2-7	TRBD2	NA	TGCGCCAGCAGCTTTCTGGGAGGGAACTCCTACGAGCAGTACTTC	CASSFLGGNSYEQYF
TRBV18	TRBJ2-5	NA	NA	TGTGCCAGCTCACCTCTCTACCGGCAGGGAGTCTTGGAGACCCAGTACTTC	CASSPLYRQGVLETQYF
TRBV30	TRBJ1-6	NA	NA	TGTGCCTGGAGTGGGGGGAAGAATTCACCCCTCCACTTT	CAWSGGKNSPLHF
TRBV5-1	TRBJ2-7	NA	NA	TGCGCCAGCAGCTCCCGGGACGGGGGCCTCGAGCAGTACTTC	CASSSRDGGLEQYF
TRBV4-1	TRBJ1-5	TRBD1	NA	TGCGCCAGCAGCTTTGGCCCGGGACAGGGGAATTCGTTGGCCCAGCATTTT	CASSFGPGQGNSLAQHF
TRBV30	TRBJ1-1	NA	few	TGTGCCTGGAGTCAGGGTGGCAACACTGAAGCTTTCTTT	CAWSQGGNTEAFF
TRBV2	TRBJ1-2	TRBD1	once	TGTGCCAGCAGTGTGGACAGGACCTTGGGGGGCTACACCTTC	CASSVDRTLGGYTF
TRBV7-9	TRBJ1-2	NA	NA	TGTGCCAGCAGCTCACAGAGGCCCTATGGCTACACCTTC	CASSSQRPYGYTF
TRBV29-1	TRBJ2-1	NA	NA	TGCAGCGTTGAGGCAGGGAGGAATGAGCAGTTCTTC	CSVEAGRNEQFF
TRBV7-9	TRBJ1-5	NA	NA	TGTGCCAGCAGCTTAAGTACAGCCAATCAGCCCCAGCATTTT	CASSLSTANQPQHF
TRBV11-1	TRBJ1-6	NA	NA	TGTGCCAGCAGCTCACCGGGGCCTAATTCACCCCTCCACTTT	CASSSPGPNSPLHF
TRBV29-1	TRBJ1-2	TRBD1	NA	TGCAGCGTTTACCGGGACAGGGGTGGTGGCTACACCTTC	CSVYRDRGGGYTF
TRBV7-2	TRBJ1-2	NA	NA	TGTGCCAGCAGCTTAGGGAGGGCTCGGTCTAACTATGGCTACACCTTC	CASSLGRARSNYGYTF
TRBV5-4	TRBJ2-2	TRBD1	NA	TGTGCCAGCAGCTCAGACAGGGAACCCACCGGGGAGCTGTTTTTT	CASSSDREPTGELFF
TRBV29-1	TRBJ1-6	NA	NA	TGTGCTATTGGGGGGGACGCGGTTTCACCCCTCCACTTT	CAIGGDAVSPLHF
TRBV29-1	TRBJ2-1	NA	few	TGCAGCGTTGAAGGAATACGGACTGGACTCAATGAGCAGTTCTTC	CSVEGIRTGLNEQFF
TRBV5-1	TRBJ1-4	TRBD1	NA	TGCGCCAGCAGCTTATCCTCCGGGACAGGGAATGAAAAACTGTTTTTT	CASSLSSGTGNEKLFF
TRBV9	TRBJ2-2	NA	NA	TGTGCCAGCAGCGTAGGGAGGGTCAACGGGGAGCTGTTTTTT	CASSVGRVNGELFF
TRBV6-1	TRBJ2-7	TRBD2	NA	TGTGCCAGCAGTGAAGAGCGGGGCTCCTACGAGCAGTACTTC	CASSEERGSYEQYF
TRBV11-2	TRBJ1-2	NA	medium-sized	TGTGCCAGCAGGGAGACACGGGGAAACTTCTATGGCTACACCTTC	CASRETRGNFYGYTF
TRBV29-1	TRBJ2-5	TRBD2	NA	TGCAGCGCCGAAGCGGGGGGGCAAGAGACCCAGTACTTC	CSAEAGGQETQYF
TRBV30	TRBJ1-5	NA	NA	TGTGCCTGGAGTGGGGCAGTGAAGAATCAGCCCCAGCATTTT	CAWSGAVKNQPQHF
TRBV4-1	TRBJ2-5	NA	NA	TGCGCCAGCAGCCAAGAAGGCGGAGGAAATCAAGAGACCCAGTACTTC	CASSQEGGGNQETQYF
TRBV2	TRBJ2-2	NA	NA	TGTGCCACCAGGAAGGGAGGCACCGGGGAGCTGTTTTTT	CATRKGGTGELFF
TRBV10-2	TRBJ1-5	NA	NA	TGCGCCAGCGGGTCAGGAGGAGAGCCCCAGCATTTT	CASGSGGEPQHF
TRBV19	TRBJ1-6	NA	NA	TGTGCCAGTAGTCACCTCCCCGGAGTTAATTCACCCCTCCACTTT	CASSHLPGVNSPLHF
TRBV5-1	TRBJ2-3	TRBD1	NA	TGCGCCAGCAGCTTGGTACCAGGGGGCGAAGATACGCAGTATTTT	CASSLVPGGEDTQYF
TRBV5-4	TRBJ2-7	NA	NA	TGTGCCAGCAGCATTGGGGGAGGGGGATACGAGCAGTACTTC	CASSIGGGGYEQYF
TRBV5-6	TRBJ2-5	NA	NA	TGTGCCAGCAGCCGGCCCGTGGAGACCCAGTACTTC	CASSRPVETQYF
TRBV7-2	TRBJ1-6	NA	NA	TGTGCCAGCAGCTTCGCGCTCAGGGGAAGGTCACCCCTCCACTTT	CASSFALRGRSPLHF
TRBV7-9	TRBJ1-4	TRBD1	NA	TGTGCCAGCAGCTCCTTGTTGACAGGGGTTCGTGAAAAACTGTTTTTT	CASSSLLTGVREKLFF
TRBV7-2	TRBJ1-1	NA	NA	TGTGCCAGCAGCCGGAACACTGAAGCTTTCTTT	CASSRNTEAFF
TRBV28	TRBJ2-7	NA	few	TGTGCCAGCAGTTTACCCATCTACGAGCAGTACTTC	CASSLPIYEQYF
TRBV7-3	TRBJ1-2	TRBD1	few	TGTGCCAGCAGCTTAAAGGGACAGAAAACCTTC	CASSLKGQKTF
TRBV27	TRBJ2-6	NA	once	TGTGCCAGCACTCAGCGGCCTTTAGCTGGGGCCAACGTCCTGACTTTC	CASTQRPLAGANVLTF
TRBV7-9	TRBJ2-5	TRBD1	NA	TGTGCCAGCAGCTCCGGGACAGCCTTCCAAGAGACCCAGTACTTC	CASSSGTAFQETQYF
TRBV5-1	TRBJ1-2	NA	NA	TGCGCCAGCACCACGCAGCCAGAGAGCTATGGCTACACCTTC	CASTTQPESYGYTF
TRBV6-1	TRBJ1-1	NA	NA	TGTGCCAGCAGTCCCCAGACAGGCGGGATCACTGAAGCTTTCTTT	CASSPQTGGITEAFF
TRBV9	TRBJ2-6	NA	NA	TGTGCCAGCAGCGTAGGGGCCCTGTCGGGGATCCACTCTGGGGCCAACGTCCTGACTTTC	CASSVGALSGIHSGANVLTF
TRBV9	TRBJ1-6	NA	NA	TGTGCCAGCAGCTTCCTAGACACCTCCTATAATTCACCCCTCCACTTT	CASSFLDTSYNSPLHF
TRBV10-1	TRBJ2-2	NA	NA	TGCGTCAGCAGACTAGACGTCGGGGAGCTGTTTTTT	CVSRLDVGELFF
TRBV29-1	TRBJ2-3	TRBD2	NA	TGCAGCGGAGCGGGGGGGACGCGGGATACGCAGTATTTT	CSGAGGTRDTQYF
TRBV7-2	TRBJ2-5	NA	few	TGTGCCAGCAGCCAGTTCGGGGAGACCCAGTACTTC	CASSQFGETQYF
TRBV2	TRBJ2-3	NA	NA	TGTGCCAGTAAGGGTGATACGCAGTATTTT	CASKGDTQYF
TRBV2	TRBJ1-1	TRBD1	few	TGTGCCAGCAAGCAGGGGGGGAACACTGAAGCTTTCTTT	CASKQGGNTEAFF
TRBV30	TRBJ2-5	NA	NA	TGTGCCTGGAGAGGAGGGGGCGCAGAGACCCAGTACTTC	CAWRGGGAETQYF
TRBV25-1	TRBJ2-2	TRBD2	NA	TGTGCCAGCAGTCTAGCGGGACCGAACACCGGGGAGCTGTTTTTT	CASSLAGPNTGELFF